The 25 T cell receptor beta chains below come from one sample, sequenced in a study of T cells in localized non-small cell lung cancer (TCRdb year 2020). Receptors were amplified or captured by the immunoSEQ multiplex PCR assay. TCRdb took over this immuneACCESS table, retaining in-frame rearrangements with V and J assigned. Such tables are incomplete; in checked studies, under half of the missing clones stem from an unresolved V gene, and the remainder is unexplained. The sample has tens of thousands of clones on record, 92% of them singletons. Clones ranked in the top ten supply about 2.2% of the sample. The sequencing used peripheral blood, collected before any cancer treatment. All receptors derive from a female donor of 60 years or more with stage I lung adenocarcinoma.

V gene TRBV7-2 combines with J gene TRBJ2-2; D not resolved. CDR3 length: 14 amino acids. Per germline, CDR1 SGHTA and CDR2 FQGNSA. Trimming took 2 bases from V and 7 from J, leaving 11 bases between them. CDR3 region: CASSLTSTGGELFF. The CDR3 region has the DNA TGTGCCAGCAGCTTAACCAGCACGGGCGGGGAGCTGTTTTTT.

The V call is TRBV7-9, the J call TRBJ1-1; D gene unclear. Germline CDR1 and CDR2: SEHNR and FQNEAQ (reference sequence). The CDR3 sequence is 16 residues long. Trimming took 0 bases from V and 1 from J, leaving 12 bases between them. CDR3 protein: CASSLAAPLGNTEAFF. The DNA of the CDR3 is TGTGCCAGCAGCTTAGCGGCCCCTTTAGGGAACACTGAAGCTTTCTTT.

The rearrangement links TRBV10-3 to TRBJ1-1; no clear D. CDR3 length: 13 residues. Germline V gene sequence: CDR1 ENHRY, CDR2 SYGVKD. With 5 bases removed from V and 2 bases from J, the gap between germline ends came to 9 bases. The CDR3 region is CAISQTYNTEAFF. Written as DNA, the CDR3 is TGTGCCATCAGTCAGACATATAACACTGAAGCTTTCTTT.

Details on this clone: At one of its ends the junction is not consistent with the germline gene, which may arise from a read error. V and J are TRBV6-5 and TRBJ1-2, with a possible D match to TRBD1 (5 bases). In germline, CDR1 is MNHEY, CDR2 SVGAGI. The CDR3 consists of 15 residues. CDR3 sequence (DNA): TGTGCCAGCAGTGACTCGGGACTCCTGACCTATGGCTACACCTTC. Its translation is CASSDSGLLTYGYTF.

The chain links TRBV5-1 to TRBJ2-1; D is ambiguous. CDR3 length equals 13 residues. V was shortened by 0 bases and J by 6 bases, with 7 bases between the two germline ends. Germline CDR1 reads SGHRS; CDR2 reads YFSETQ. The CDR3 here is CASSLVEANEQFF. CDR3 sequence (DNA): TGCGCCAGCAGCTTGGTTGAGGCCAATGAGCAGTTCTTC.

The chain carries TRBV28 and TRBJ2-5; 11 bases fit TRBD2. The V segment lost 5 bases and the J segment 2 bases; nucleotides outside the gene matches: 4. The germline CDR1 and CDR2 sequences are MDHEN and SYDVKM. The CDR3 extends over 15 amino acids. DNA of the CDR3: TGTGCCAGCAGTGCTGGGACTAGCGGACAAGAGACCCAGTACTTC. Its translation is CASSAGTSGQETQYF.

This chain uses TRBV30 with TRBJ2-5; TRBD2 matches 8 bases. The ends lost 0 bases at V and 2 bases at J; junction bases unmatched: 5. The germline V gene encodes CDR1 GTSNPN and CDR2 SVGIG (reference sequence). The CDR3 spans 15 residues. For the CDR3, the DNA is TGTGCCTGGAGTGTAAGCGGGGGAGGACAAGAGACCCAGTACTTC. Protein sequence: CAWSVSGGGQETQYF. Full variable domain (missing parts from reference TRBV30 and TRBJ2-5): SQTIHQWPATLVQPVGSPLSLECTVEGTSNPNLYWYRQAAGRGLQLLFYSVGIGQISSEVPQNLSASRPQDRQFILSSKKLLLSDSGFYLCAWSVSGGGQETQYFGPGTRLLVL.

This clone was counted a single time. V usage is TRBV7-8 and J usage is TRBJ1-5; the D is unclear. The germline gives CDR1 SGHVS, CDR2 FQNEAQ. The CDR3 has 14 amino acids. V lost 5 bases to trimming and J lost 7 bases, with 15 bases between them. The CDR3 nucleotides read TGTGCCAGCAGCCCGGGCGGAGGGCTCCAGCCCCAGCATTTT. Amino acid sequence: CASSPGGGLQPQHF.

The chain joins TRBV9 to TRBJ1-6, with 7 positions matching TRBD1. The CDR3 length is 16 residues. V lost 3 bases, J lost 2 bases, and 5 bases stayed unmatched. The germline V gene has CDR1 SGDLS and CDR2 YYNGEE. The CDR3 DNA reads TGTGCCAGCAGCGCCGAGGGGGCCACCTATAATTCACCCCTCCACTTT. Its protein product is CASSAEGATYNSPLHF.

This chain's CDR3 is CASSTRGTSGPEETQYF. Here the CDR3 DNA reads TGTGCCAGCAGCACACGAGGGACTAGCGGGCCCGAGGAGACCCAGTACTTC. The chain employs TRBV5-4 and TRBJ2-5, with 12 bases aligning to TRBD2. Trimming cost V 4 bases and J 5 bases; bases outside gene matches: 12. The CDR3 spans 17 residues. CDR1 and CDR2 from the germline V gene are SGHNT and YYREEE (reference sequence).

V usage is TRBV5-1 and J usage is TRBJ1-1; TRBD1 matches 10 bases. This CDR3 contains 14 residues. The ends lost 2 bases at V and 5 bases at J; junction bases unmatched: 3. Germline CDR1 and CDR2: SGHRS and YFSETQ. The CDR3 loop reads CASSLRQGATEAFF. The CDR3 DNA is TGCGCCAGCAGCTTACGACAGGGGGCAACTGAAGCTTTCTTT.

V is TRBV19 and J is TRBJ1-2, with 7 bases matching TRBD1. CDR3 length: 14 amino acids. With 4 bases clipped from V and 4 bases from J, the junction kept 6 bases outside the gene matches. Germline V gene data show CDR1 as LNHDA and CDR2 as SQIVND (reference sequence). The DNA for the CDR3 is TGTGCCAGTAGTACACAGGGGCAGATCTATGGCTACACCTTC. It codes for CASSTQGQIYGYTF.

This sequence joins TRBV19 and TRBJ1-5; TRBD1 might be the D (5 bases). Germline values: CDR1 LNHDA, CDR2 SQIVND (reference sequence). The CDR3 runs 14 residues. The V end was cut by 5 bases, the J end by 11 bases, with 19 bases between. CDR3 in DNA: TGTGCCAGTAGTGAACAGCGAGAACTGGGGGCCCAGCATTTT. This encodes CASSEQRELGAQHF.

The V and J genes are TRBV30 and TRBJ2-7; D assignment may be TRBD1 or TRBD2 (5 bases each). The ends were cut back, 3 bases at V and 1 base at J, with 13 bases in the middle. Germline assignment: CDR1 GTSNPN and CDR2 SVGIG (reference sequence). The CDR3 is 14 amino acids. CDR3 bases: TGTGCCTGGAGAGGGAGACAGTTGTCCTACGAGCAGTACTTC. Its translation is CAWRGRQLSYEQYF. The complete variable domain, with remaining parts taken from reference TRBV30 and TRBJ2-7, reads SQTIHQWPATLVQPVGSPLSLECTVEGTSNPNLYWYRQAAGRGLQLLFYSVGIGQISSEVPQNLSASRPQDRQFILSSKKLLLSDSGFYLCAWRGRQLSYEQYFGPGTRLTVT.

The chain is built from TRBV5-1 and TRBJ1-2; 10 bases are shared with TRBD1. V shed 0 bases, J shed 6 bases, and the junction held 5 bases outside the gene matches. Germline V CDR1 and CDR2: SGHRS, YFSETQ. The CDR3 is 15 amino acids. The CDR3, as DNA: TGCGCCAGCAGCTTGGTGGGACAGGGGTTGGATGGCTACACCTTC. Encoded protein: CASSLVGQGLDGYTF.

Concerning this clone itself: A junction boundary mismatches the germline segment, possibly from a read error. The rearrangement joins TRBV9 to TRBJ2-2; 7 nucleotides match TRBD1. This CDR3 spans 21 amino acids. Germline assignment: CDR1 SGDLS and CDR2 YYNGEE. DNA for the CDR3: TGTGCCAGCAGCGTAGGGCTCGCAGGGGGAACTCTGCGCACGAAAACCGGGGAGCTGTTTTTT. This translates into CASSVGLAGGTLRTKTGELFF.

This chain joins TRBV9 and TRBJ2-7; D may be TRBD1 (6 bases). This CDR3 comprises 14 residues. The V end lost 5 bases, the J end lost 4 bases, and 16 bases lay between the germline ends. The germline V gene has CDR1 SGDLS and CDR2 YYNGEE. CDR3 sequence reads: CASSQDSLGYEQYF. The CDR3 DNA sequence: TGTGCCAGCAGTCAGGACAGCTTGGGATACGAGCAGTACTTC.

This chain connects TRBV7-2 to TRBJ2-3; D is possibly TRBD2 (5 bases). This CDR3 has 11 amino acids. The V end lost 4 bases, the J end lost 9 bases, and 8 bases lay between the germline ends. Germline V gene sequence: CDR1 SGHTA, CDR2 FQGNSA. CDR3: CASSSGLTQYF. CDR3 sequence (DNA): TGTGCCAGCAGCTCCGGACTCACGCAGTATTTT. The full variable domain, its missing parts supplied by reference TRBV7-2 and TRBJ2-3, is GAGVSQSPSNKVTEKGKDVELRCDPISGHTALYWYRQSLGQGLEFLIYFQGNSAPDKSGLPSDRFSAERTGGSVSTLTIQRTQQEDSAVYLCASSSGLTQYFGPGTRLTVL.

The CDR3 sequence: CASSQTSGGADTQYF. CDR3 nucleotides: TGCGCCAGCAGCCAGACTAGCGGGGGGGCAGATACGCAGTATTTT. The chain is built from TRBV4-1 and TRBJ2-3, with 14 bases matching TRBD2. This CDR3 region has 15 residues. V lost 3 bases and J lost 4; bases outside the gene matches: 0. Germline V gives CDR1 MGHRA, CDR2 YSYEKL.

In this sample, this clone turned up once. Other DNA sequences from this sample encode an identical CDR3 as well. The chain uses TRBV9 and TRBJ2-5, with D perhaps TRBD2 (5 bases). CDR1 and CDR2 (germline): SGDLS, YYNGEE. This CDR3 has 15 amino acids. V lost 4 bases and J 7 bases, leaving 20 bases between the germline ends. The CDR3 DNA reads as TGTGCCAGCAGCCCCCCGACACTAGACTCAGGGACCCAGTACTTC. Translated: CASSPPTLDSGTQYF.

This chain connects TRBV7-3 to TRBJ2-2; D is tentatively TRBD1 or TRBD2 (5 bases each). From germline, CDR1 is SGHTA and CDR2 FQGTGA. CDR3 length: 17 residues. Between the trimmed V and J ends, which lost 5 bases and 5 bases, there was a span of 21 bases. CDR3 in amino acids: CASSPITPGPGTGELFF. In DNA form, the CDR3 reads TGTGCCAGCAGCCCTATCACTCCGGGACCGGGAACCGGGGAGCTGTTTTTT.

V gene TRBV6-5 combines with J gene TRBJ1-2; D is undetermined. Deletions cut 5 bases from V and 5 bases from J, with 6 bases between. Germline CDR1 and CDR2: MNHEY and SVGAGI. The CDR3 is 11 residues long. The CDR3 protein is CASSPGYGYTF. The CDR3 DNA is TGTGCCAGCAGTCCGGGGTATGGCTACACCTTC.

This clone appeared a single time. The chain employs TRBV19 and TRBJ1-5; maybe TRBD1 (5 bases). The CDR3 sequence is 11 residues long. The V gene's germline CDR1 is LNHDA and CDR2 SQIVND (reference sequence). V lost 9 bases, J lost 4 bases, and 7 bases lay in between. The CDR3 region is CARGGNQPQHF. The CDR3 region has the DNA TGTGCCAGGGGGGGGAATCAGCCCCAGCATTTT.

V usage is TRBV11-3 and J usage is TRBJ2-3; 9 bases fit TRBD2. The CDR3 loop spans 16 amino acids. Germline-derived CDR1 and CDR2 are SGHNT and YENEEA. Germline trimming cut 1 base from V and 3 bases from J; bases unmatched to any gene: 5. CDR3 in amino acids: CASSLVGAGGTDTQYF. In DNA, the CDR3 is TGTGCCAGCAGCTTAGTGGGCGCGGGGGGGACAGATACGCAGTATTTT.

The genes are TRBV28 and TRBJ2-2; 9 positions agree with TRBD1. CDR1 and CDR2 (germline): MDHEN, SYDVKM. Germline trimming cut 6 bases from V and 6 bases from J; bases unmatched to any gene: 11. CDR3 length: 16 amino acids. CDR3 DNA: TGTGCCAGCAGGACCCCCGGAGGGACAGGGTCCGGGGAGCTGTTTTTT. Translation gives CASRTPGGTGSGELFF.